These 30 T cell receptor beta chains came from one sample sequenced in a study of T cell responses to AZD1222 COVID-19 vaccine. Libraries were prepared by immunoSEQ multiplex PCR; TCRdb keeps only in-frame clonotypes and omits some of them. The table includes about 160,000 clones, roughly 94% detected once. Sequenced material: peripheral blood, taken on day 0 of MenACWY control vaccination. The receptors come from an adult in good health.

V gene TRBV3-1 (or the pseudogene TRBV3-2) combines with J gene TRBJ2-1; maybe TRBD2 (5 bases). The germline CDR1 and CDR2 sequences are LGHDT and YNNKEL (reference sequence). Trimming took 5 bases from V and 2 from J, leaving 13 bases between them. This CDR3 has 15 residues. Written as DNA, the CDR3 is TGTGCCAGCAGCGTTCAGGAGGAGACCTACAATGAGCAGTTCTTC. Translating it yields CASSVQEETYNEQFF.

The V and J genes are TRBV29-1 and TRBJ2-2, with D perhaps given as TRBD1 or TRBD2 (5 bases each). This CDR3 region has 15 residues. Germline CDR1 reads SQVTM; CDR2 reads ANQGSEA. The V gene lost 6 bases and the J gene lost 5 bases, with 19 bases spanning the gap. CDR3 DNA sequence: TGCAGCGTCCCGACAGCAGGGACGAGAACCGGGGAGCTGTTTTTT. It encodes CSVPTAGTRTGELFF.

V usage is TRBV10-3 and J usage is TRBJ1-1; D is perhaps TRBD1 (5 bases). This CDR3 spans 14 amino acids. CDR1 is ENHRY, CDR2 SYGVKD, per germline. V gave up 7 bases and J gave up 5 bases, with 17 bases separating them. This chain's CDR3 is CAITQNGGGTEAFF. CDR3 nucleotide sequence: TGTGCCATCACCCAGAATGGGGGTGGGACTGAAGCTTTCTTT.

This clone was counted between two and nine times. V usage is TRBV18 and J usage is TRBJ2-3; 12 bases agree with TRBD2. V gave up 2 bases and J gave up 3 bases; unmatched junction bases: 3. CDR3 length: 16 residues. CDR1 and CDR2 from the germline V gene are KGHSH and LQKENI. In DNA form, the CDR3 reads TGTGCCAGCTCACCAGGACTAGCGGGAAGGACAGATACGCAGTATTTT. Amino acid sequence: CASSPGLAGRTDTQYF.

This rearrangement joins TRBV6-2 or TRBV6-3 to TRBJ2-2; D remains unclear. V shed 2 bases and J shed 3 bases, with 16 bases lying between them. The CDR3 contains 17 residues. In germline, CDR1 is MNHEY, CDR2 SVGEGT. CDR3 sequence reads: CASSYPNRVWHTGELFF. In DNA form, the CDR3 reads TGTGCCAGCAGTTACCCCAACCGGGTCTGGCACACCGGGGAGCTGTTTTTT.

The J gene is TRBJ2-7, the V gene TRBV28; D gene uncertain. The CDR3 has 12 residues. V was clipped by 4 bases and J by 2 bases, with 6 bases between them. The germline gives CDR1 MDHEN, CDR2 SYDVKM. The CDR3 sequence: CASSSTPYEQYF. CDR3 sequence (DNA): TGTGCCAGCAGTTCGACCCCCTACGAGCAGTACTTC.

The genes are TRBV28 and TRBJ2-1, with D unclear. Germline V gene data show CDR1 as MDHEN and CDR2 as SYDVKM. Trimming left V 7 bases short and J 7 bases short, with 11 bases between. The CDR3 runs to 12 residues. This chain's CDR3 is CASTRRANEQFF. The DNA for the CDR3 is TGTGCCAGCACCAGAAGAGCTAATGAGCAGTTCTTC.

A few counts support this clone. This chain joins TRBV4-1 and TRBJ2-7; D may be TRBD2 (6 bases). V lost 1 base, J lost 4 bases, and 14 bases lay in between. This CDR3 spans 15 amino acids. Germline V gene sequence: CDR1 MGHRA, CDR2 YSYEKL. The CDR3 loop is CASSQGTGLHYEQYF. The CDR3 DNA is TGCGCCAGCAGCCAAGGGACGGGACTCCATTACGAGCAGTACTTC.

This rearrangement joins TRBV27 to TRBJ2-7; D is unclear. Trimming cost V 7 bases and J 2 bases, with 12 bases left between them. Germline-derived CDR1 and CDR2 are MNHEY and SMNVEV (reference sequence). This CDR3 is built from 13 residues. The CDR3, as DNA: TGTGCCAGCACGAGACTGGGGACCTACGAGCAGTACTTC. Translation gives CASTRLGTYEQYF.

This chain uses TRBV5-1 with TRBJ1-1, with D hard to call. The V end was cut by 4 bases, the J end by 4 bases, with 17 bases between. The CDR3 contains 15 residues. Germline V gene data show CDR1 as SGHRS and CDR2 as YFSETQ. The CDR3 region has the DNA TGCGCCAGCAGCCCTTACACCGCCCGGGGCACTGAAGCTTTCTTT. This translates into CASSPYTARGTEAFF.

This chain links TRBV6-1 with TRBJ2-7, with 8 bases matching TRBD1. Germline loops: CDR1 MNHNS, CDR2 SASEGT. The CDR3 contains 13 residues. J lost 2 bases, V lost 6 bases, and 3 bases had no gene match. The CDR3 loop is CASSLDRAYEQYF. The CDR3 nucleotides are TGTGCCAGCAGCCTGGACAGGGCCTACGAGCAGTACTTC.

The chain couples TRBV10-1 to TRBJ2-5; 10 bases match TRBD1. Germline-derived CDR1 and CDR2 are WNHNN and SYGVQD (reference sequence). The CDR3 covers 17 residues. V shed 0 bases, J shed 6 bases, and the junction held 10 bases outside the gene matches. The CDR3 DNA follows: TGCGCCAGCAGTGAGTCGGCAGGGACAGGGGTTGTGAAGACCCAGTACTTC. This encodes CASSESAGTGVVKTQYF.

The V gene is TRBV6-4, the J gene TRBJ1-2, with D hard to call. Germline V gives CDR1 MRHNA, CDR2 SNTAGT. Trimming shortened V by 6 bases and J by 0 bases, and 11 bases separated the two germline ends. There are 14 residues in the CDR3. The CDR3 nucleotides read TGTGCCAGCAGCCAGACGGCGACTAACTATGGCTACACCTTC. Translating gives CASSQTATNYGYTF.

This chain joins TRBV10-2 and TRBJ2-5; D not certain. Germline V gene lookup returns CDR1 WSHSY and CDR2 SAAADI. The CDR3 loop spans 13 amino acids. Trimming took 3 bases from V and 2 from J, leaving 7 bases between them. The CDR3 bases are TGCGCCAGCAGTGATGTCCCTCAAGAGACCCAGTACTTC. Amino acids: CASSDVPQETQYF.

The V and J genes are TRBV29-1 and TRBJ2-7; D is ambiguous. Germline lookup yields CDR1 SQVTM and CDR2 ANQGSEA. This CDR3 spans 14 amino acids. V was clipped by 4 bases and J by 0 bases, with 13 bases between them. DNA of the CDR3: TGCAGCGTTGGACTCTTGGACCGCTCCTACGAGCAGTACTTC. Translation: CSVGLLDRSYEQYF.

In its sample, this clone was seen once. This chain uses TRBV7-2 with TRBJ2-4; 8 positions agree with TRBD1. V lost 5 bases and J lost 7; bases outside the gene matches: 10. The CDR3 runs to 15 residues. Germline CDR1 is SGHTA and CDR2 is FQGNSA. CDR3 amino acids: CASSRTPGGRNIQYF. CDR3 DNA: TGTGCCAGCAGCCGGACCCCAGGGGGCCGGAACATTCAGTACTTC.

This clone has just one count. The chain uses TRBV5-1 and TRBJ2-7, with 7 bases lining up with TRBD1. CDR3 length: 14 residues. V lost 3 bases and J lost 4; bases outside the gene matches: 7. Germline values: CDR1 SGHRS, CDR2 YFSETQ. CDR3 nucleotide sequence: TGCGCCAGCAGCTGGACAGGCGACGGGTACGAGCAGTACTTC. Its translation: CASSWTGDGYEQYF.

The rearrangement links TRBV11-2 to TRBJ2-6; TRBD1 matches 8 bases. This CDR3 has 15 residues. Trimming at V came to 6 bases and at J to 2 bases, leaving 3 bases not matched to a gene. The V gene's germline CDR1 is SGHAT and CDR2 FQNNGV. This CDR3 is CASRWTGPGANVLTF. DNA of the CDR3: TGTGCCAGCAGGTGGACAGGGCCTGGGGCCAACGTCCTGACTTTC.

The chain employs TRBV19 and TRBJ1-5; no reliable D call. Trimming took off 7 bases at V and 2 bases at J, with 9 bases between the two ends. CDR1 and CDR2 from the germline V gene are LNHDA and SQIVND (reference sequence). CDR3 length: 13 residues. The CDR3, as DNA: TGTGCCAGTACCCACAGCGGCAATCAGCCCCAGCATTTT. Its protein is CASTHSGNQPQHF.

The rearrangement uses TRBV19 and TRBJ1-3; the match to TRBD1 covers 7 bases. The CDR3 loop spans 14 amino acids. Germline CDR1 reads LNHDA; CDR2 reads SQIVND (reference sequence). With 10 bases clipped from V and 0 bases from J, the junction kept 6 bases outside the gene matches. The CDR3 region has the DNA TGTGCCACCTCCGGGACAGACTCTGGAAACACCATATATTTT. Translation gives CATSGTDSGNTIYF.

The genes are TRBV24-1 and TRBJ2-3, with 7 nucleotides matching TRBD1. Trimming removed 5 bases from V and 8 bases from J; junction bases left unmatched: 9. The CDR3 covers 14 residues. Germline assignment: CDR1 KGHDR and CDR2 SFDVKD. CDR3 amino acids: CATSGGGDPGTQYF. The CDR3 DNA reads TGTGCCACCAGTGGAGGGGGCGACCCCGGTACGCAGTATTTT.

The V and J genes are TRBV7-2 and TRBJ2-7; weak D call: TRBD2 (5 bases). This CDR3 has 16 residues. CDR1 is SGHTA, CDR2 FQGNSA, per germline. Trimming cost V 1 base and J 3 bases, with 16 bases left between them. DNA for the CDR3: TGTGCCAGCAGCTTAGGATTACTCCGGGGTAGCTACGAGCAGTACTTC. Its protein is CASSLGLLRGSYEQYF.

This chain links TRBV10-3 with TRBJ2-2; D remains ambiguous. Trimming left V 1 base short and J 2 bases short, with 11 bases between. Germline assignment: CDR1 ENHRY and CDR2 SYGVKD. The CDR3 is made up of 16 amino acids. The CDR3 DNA is TGTGCCATCAGTGAGTTTTTGGACCATAACACCGGGGAGCTGTTTTTT. As protein: CAISEFLDHNTGELFF.

This clone has a single count. The V gene is TRBV6-1, the J gene TRBJ2-1; a possible D gene is TRBD2 (5 bases). This CDR3 comprises 12 residues. Trimming removed 2 bases from V and 10 bases from J, with 9 bases in between. Per the germline V gene, CDR1 is MNHNS and CDR2 is SASEGT. The CDR3 here is CASSETRREQFF. For the CDR3, the DNA is TGTGCCAGCAGTGAAACCCGGAGGGAGCAGTTCTTC.

V gene TRBV10-3 combines with J gene TRBJ1-3, with TRBD1 matching over 7 bases. The CDR3 has 21 amino acids. Germline trimming cut 0 bases from V and 0 bases from J; bases unmatched to any gene: 17. CDR1 and CDR2 from the germline V gene are ENHRY and SYGVKD. This CDR3 reads CAISESIIRDRSDSSGNTIYF. DNA for the CDR3: TGTGCCATCAGTGAGTCGATCATCCGGGACAGATCCGATTCCTCTGGAAACACCATATATTTT.

The J gene is TRBJ2-3, the V gene TRBV19; D is possibly TRBD2 (6 bases). The V end was cut by 1 base, the J end by 9 bases, with 8 bases between. Germline V CDR1 and CDR2: LNHDA, SQIVND (reference sequence). This CDR3 is built from 12 residues. The CDR3 loop is CASSIAGGTQYF. CDR3 sequence (DNA): TGTGCCAGTAGTATAGCTGGGGGGACGCAGTATTTT.

The chain links TRBV27 to TRBJ2-3, with 15 bases identical to TRBD2. This CDR3 contains 14 residues. The trim removed 7 bases at V and 6 bases at J, leaving 2 bases unmatched. Germline-derived CDR1 and CDR2 are MNHEY and SMNVEV (reference sequence). The CDR3 DNA reads TGTGCCAGCACGGGACTAGCGGGAGGCGATACGCAGTATTTT. Protein sequence: CASTGLAGGDTQYF.

The chain couples TRBV19 to TRBJ2-2, with a weak D call TRBD2 (6 bases). Trimming stripped 8 bases from V and 4 bases from J, with 11 bases between. CDR3 length equals 13 residues. The V gene's germline CDR1 is LNHDA and CDR2 SQIVND (reference sequence). CDR3: CASGSGATGELFF. The CDR3, as DNA: TGTGCCAGTGGTAGCGGAGCCACCGGGGAGCTGTTTTTT.

V usage is TRBV7-3 and J usage is TRBJ2-7, with 10 bases fitting TRBD2. Germline CDR1 reads SGHTA; CDR2 reads FQGTGA. The CDR3 length is 15 residues. The V and J ends lost 5 bases and 9 bases, in that order; junction bases with no gene match: 13. The CDR3: CASSKLAGGEAVQYF. The CDR3 DNA follows: TGTGCCAGCAGCAAATTAGCGGGAGGTGAAGCCGTGCAGTACTTC.

The chain has TRBV7-8 and TRBJ2-7; perhaps TRBD1 as D (6 bases). V lost 7 bases and J 3 bases, leaving 13 bases between the germline ends. This CDR3 spans 13 amino acids. The germline V gene encodes CDR1 SGHVS and CDR2 FQNEAQ. The CDR3 DNA sequence: TGTGCCAGCACCTTCGGACAGTTCTACGAGCAGTACTTC. Translating it yields CASTFGQFYEQYF.